What follows are 2 T cell receptor beta chains derived from one specimen sequenced in a study of vaccination and CD4 T cells after COVID-19. Cultured CD4+ T cells had their DNA profiled by the Oncomine TCR Beta short-read assay. Using its own MiXCR run on the PCR reads, TCRdb lists one record per CDR3 protein. Altogether more than 9,000 distinct CDR3 sequences are present, around 45% being singletons, with the ten largest covering 20% to 25%. As to treatment: 10-day PBMC culture with coronavirus spike peptide pools or control peptides (ViraFEST assay). These receptors have no identified antigens. The specimen comprised cultured CD4+ T cells from blood, sampled after SARS-CoV-2 vaccination. The source of these receptors is a human donor with COVID-19.

This clonotype came up a few times. The chain carries TRBV6-1 and TRBJ1-5; weak D call: TRBD1 (6 bases). Germline loops: CDR1 MNHNS, CDR2 SASEGT. The ends were cut back, 1 base at V and 4 bases at J, with 8 bases in the middle. The CDR3 runs to 14 residues. For the CDR3, the DNA is TGTGCCAGCAGTGAAGGGGGGGCGAATCAGCCCCAGCATTTT. It specifies CASSEGGANQPQHF.

The chain employs TRBV5-4 and TRBJ2-3, with TRBD2 matching over 14 bases. The V segment lost 4 bases and the J segment 4 bases; nucleotides outside the gene matches: 8. Germline assignment: CDR1 SGHNT and CDR2 YYREEE (reference sequence). There are 17 residues in the CDR3. The CDR3 DNA sequence: TGTGCCAGCAGCCAAAGGGGGACTAGCGGGGGACCAGATACGCAGTATTTT. Translated, it gives CASSQRGTSGGPDTQYF.